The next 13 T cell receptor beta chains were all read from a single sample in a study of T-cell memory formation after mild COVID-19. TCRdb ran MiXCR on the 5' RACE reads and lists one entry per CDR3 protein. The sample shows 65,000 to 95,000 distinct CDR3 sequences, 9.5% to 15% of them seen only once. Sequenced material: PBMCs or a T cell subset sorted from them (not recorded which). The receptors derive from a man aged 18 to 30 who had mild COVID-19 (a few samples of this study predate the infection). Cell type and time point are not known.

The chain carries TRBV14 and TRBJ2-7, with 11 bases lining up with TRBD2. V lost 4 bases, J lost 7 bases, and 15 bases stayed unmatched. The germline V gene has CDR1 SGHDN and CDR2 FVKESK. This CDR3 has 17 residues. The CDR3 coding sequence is TGTGCCAGCAGCCCACAACGCAGACTAGCGGGGTCTTGGGAGCAGTACTTC. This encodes CASSPQRRLAGSWEQYF. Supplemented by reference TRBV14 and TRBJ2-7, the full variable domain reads EAGVTQFPSHSVIEKGQTVTLRCDPISGHDNLYWYRRVMGKEIKFLLHFVKESKQDESGMPNNRFLAERTGGTYSTLKVQPAELEDSGVYFCASSPQRRLAGSWEQYFGPGTRLTVT.

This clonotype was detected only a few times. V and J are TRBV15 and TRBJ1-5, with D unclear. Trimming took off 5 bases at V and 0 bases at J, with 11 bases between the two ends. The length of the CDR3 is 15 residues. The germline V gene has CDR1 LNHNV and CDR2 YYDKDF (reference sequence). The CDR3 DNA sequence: TGTGCCACCAGCGAGACACCTAATAGCAATCAGCCCCAGCATTTT. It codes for CATSETPNSNQPQHF.

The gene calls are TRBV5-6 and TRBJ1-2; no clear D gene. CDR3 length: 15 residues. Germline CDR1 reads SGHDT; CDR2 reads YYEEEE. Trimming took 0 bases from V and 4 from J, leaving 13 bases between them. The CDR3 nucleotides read TGTGCCAGCAGCTTGGTCGGTCCAGCCCTCTATGGCTACACCTTC. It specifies CASSLVGPALYGYTF.

In nucleotides, the CDR3 is TGTGCCAGCAGCAAATACAGGGACACGACATATGGCTACACCTTC. This encodes CASSKYRDTTYGYTF. J is TRBJ1-2 and V is TRBV5-6; TRBD1 is a possible D gene (6 bases). The CDR3 consists of 15 residues. With 4 bases removed from V and 5 bases from J, the gap between germline ends came to 18 bases. Germline loops: CDR1 SGHDT, CDR2 YYEEEE. Full variable domain (rest looked up from reference TRBV5-6 and TRBJ1-2): DAGVTQSPTHLIKTRGQQVTLRCSPKSGHDTVSWYQQALGQGPQFIFQYYEEEERQRGNFPDRFSGHQFPNYSSELNVNALLLGDSALYLCASSKYRDTTYGYTFGSGTRLTVV.

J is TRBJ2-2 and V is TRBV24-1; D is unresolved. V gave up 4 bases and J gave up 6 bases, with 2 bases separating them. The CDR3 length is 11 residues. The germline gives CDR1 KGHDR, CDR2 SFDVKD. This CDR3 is CATSEAGELFF. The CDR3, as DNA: TGTGCCACCAGTGAGGCCGGGGAGCTGTTTTTT.

In DNA form, the CDR3 reads TGTGCCAGCAGAGTCCTCGGGACAGGCGGACTAACCTATGGCTACACCTTC. Its translation is CASRVLGTGGLTYGYTF. The chain uses TRBV6-5 and TRBJ1-2; 8 positions match TRBD1. The CDR3 totals 17 residues. Germline loops: CDR1 MNHEY, CDR2 SVGAGI. With V trimmed by 6 bases and J by 4 bases, 16 bases remained unmatched.

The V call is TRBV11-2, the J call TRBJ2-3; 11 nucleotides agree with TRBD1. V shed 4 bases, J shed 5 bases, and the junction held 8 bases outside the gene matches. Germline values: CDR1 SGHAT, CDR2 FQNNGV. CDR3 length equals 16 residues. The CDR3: CASSSRAGTGGDTQYF. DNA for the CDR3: TGTGCCAGCAGCTCCCGAGCCGGGACAGGGGGAGATACGCAGTATTTT. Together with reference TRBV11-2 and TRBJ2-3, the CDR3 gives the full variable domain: EAGVAQSPRYKIIEKRQSVAFWCNPISGHATLYWYQQILGQGPKLLIQFQNNGVVDDSQLPKDRFSAERLKGVDSTLKIQPAKLEDSAVYLCASSSRAGTGGDTQYFGPGTRLTVL.

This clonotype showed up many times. The CDR3 region has the DNA TGTGCCAGCAGCTCAGGGCCGAGGGGGTCTCAAGAGACCCAGTACTTC. It yields the protein CASSSGPRGSQETQYF. The rearrangement joins TRBV7-3 to TRBJ2-5; the D gene is possibly TRBD1 (6 bases). The CDR3 consists of 16 residues. The V end lost 4 bases, the J end lost 2 bases, and 17 bases lay between the germline ends. Germline V lookup: CDR1 SGHTA, CDR2 FQGTGA. Drawing the rest from reference TRBV7-3 and TRBJ2-5, the complete variable domain is GAGVSQTPSNKVTEKGKYVELRCDPISGHTALYWYRQSLGQGPEFLIYFQGTGAADDSGLPNDRFFAVRPEGSVSTLKIQRTERGDSAVYLCASSSGPRGSQETQYFGPGTRLLVL.

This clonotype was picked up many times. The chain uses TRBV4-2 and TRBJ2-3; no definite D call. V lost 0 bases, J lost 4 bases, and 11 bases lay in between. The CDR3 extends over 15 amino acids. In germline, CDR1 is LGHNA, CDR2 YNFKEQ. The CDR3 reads CASSQDLLISDTQYF. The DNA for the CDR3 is TGTGCCAGCAGCCAAGACCTCCTTATATCAGATACGCAGTATTTT.

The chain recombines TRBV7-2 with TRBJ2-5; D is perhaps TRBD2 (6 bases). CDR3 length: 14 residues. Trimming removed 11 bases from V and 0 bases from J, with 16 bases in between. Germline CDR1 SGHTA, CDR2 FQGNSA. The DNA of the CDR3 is TGTGCCTCCTCCGCGGGGAAATACCAAGAGACCCAGTACTTC. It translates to CASSAGKYQETQYF.

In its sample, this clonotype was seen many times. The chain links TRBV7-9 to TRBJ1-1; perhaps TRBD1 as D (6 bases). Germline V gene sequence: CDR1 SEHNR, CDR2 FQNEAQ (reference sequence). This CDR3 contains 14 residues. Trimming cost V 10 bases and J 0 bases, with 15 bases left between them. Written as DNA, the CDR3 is TGTGCCAACTATCCTGGGGACATGAACACTGAAGCTTTCTTT. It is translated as CANYPGDMNTEAFF.

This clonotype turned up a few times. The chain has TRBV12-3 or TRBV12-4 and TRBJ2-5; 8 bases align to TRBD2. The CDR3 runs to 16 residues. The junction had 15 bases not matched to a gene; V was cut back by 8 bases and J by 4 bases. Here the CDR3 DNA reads TGTGCCAGCGGAGCCCATCTTGGGACTAGAGTAGAGACCCAGTACTTC. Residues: CASGAHLGTRVETQYF.

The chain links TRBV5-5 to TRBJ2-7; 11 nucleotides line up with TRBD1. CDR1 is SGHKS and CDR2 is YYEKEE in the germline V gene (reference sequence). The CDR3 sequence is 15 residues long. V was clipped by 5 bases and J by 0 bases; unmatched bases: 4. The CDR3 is CASSAGTGGSYEQYF. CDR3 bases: TGTGCCAGCAGTGCCGGGACAGGGGGCTCCTACGAGCAGTACTTC.